These 13 T cell receptor beta chains came from one sample sequenced in a study of T-cell reconstitution after alpha-beta-depleted transplantation in children. The authors prepared the TCRbeta library with unique molecular identifiers. TCRdb redid the calling of the PCR reads with MiXCR, one entry per CDR3 protein. The data contain roughly 300,000 distinct CDR3 sequences, more than 8% of them singletons. Here the sequenced sample was PBMCs from the stem cell graft donor, taken from the stem cell graft. These receptors were obtained from a human donor who donated a stem cell graft to a child with SCID.

This clonotype occurred many times. The chain has TRBV5-1 and TRBJ2-7, with TRBD1 matching 8 bases. Germline lookup yields CDR1 SGHRS and CDR2 YFSETQ. This CDR3 contains 14 residues. The J segment lost 3 bases and the V segment lost 4 bases, leaving 6 bases of the junction unmatched. The CDR3 here is CASSTRQGNYEQYF. CDR3 in DNA: TGCGCCAGCAGCACCAGACAGGGGAACTACGAGCAGTACTTC.

This clonotype came up many times. The V gene is TRBV18, the J gene TRBJ1-3; D unresolved. CDR1 KGHSH and CDR2 LQKENI come from the germline V gene. This CDR3 region has 16 residues. The V end was cut by 3 bases, the J end by 0 bases, with 12 bases between. CDR3: CASSPGSRSSGNTIYF. The DNA of the CDR3 is TGTGCCAGCTCACCGGGCTCCAGATCCTCTGGAAACACCATATATTTT. The variable domain in full, completed from reference TRBV18 and TRBJ1-3, reads NAGVMQNPRHLVRRRGQEARLRCSPMKGHSHVYWYRQLPEEGLKFMVYLQKENIIDESGMPKERFSAEFPKEGPSILRIQQVVRGDSAAYFCASSPGSRSSGNTIYFGEGSWLTVV.

The CDR3 spells CASSWRTGTDTQYF. DNA of the CDR3: TGCGCCAGCAGCTGGAGGACAGGGACAGATACGCAGTATTTT. The gene calls are TRBV5-1 and TRBJ2-3; 8 bases line up with TRBD1. Losses at the gene ends were 3 bases for V and 3 bases for J; bases not matched to a gene: 3. The CDR3 has 14 residues. Germline V gene data show CDR1 as SGHRS and CDR2 as YFSETQ.

Many counts were recorded for this clonotype. V gene TRBV5-1 combines with J gene TRBJ2-3; D is tentatively TRBD1 or TRBD2 (5 bases each). Per the germline V gene, CDR1 is SGHRS and CDR2 is YFSETQ. The V gene lost 5 bases and the J gene lost 3 bases, with 19 bases spanning the gap. This CDR3 spans 16 amino acids. CDR3 residues: CASREGKSVYTDTQYF. The CDR3 region has the DNA TGCGCCAGCAGAGAGGGGAAATCGGTCTATACAGATACGCAGTATTTT.

The J gene is TRBJ2-7, the V gene TRBV5-1; 10 nucleotides align to TRBD1. This CDR3 spans 16 amino acids. V lost 2 bases and J lost 5; bases outside the gene matches: 10. The V gene's germline CDR1 is SGHRS and CDR2 YFSETQ. Here the CDR3 reads CASSFGQGGIVHEQYF. The CDR3 DNA is TGCGCCAGCAGCTTCGGACAGGGGGGAATTGTCCACGAGCAGTACTTC.

This clonotype has just a few counts. The chain combines TRBV24-1 with TRBJ2-2; D is tentatively TRBD1 or TRBD2 (7 bases each). V dropped 5 bases and J dropped 2 bases, with 20 bases sitting between them. CDR3 length equals 18 residues. Germline V gene lookup returns CDR1 KGHDR and CDR2 SFDVKD. DNA for the CDR3: TGTGCCACCAGTGCTTGGGGGAGGGGACAGACCAACACCGGGGAGCTGTTTTTT. This sequence encodes CATSAWGRGQTNTGELFF.

This clonotype was counted ten times or more. DNA of the CDR3: TGTGCCAGCAGTTTTGTCCGACAGGGCTACACCTTC. Residues: CASSFVRQGYTF. The chain has TRBV12-3 or TRBV12-4 and TRBJ1-2; a weak D match, TRBD1 (5 bases). V was clipped by 3 bases and J by 8 bases, with 10 bases between them. The CDR3 spans 12 residues.

V is TRBV6-6 and J is TRBJ1-1; D gene unclear. Germline values: CDR1 MNHNY, CDR2 SVGAGI (reference sequence). Deletions cut 7 bases from V and 0 bases from J, with 9 bases between. The CDR3 consists of 13 residues. CDR3 in DNA: TGTGCCAGCATCGACACCGTGAACACTGAAGCTTTCTTT. Protein product: CASIDTVNTEAFF.

CDR3 sequence: CASSSYGTDTQYF. The CDR3 DNA sequence: TGTGCCAGCAGTTCGTATGGCACAGATACGCAGTATTTT. This sequence joins TRBV6-6 and TRBJ2-3, with unresolved D. V was trimmed by 4 bases and J by 1 base, leaving 6 bases between them. In germline, CDR1 is MNHNY, CDR2 SVGAGI (reference sequence). The CDR3 length is 13 residues.

This chain uses TRBV14 with TRBJ1-6; D gene ambiguous. Germline CDR1 is SGHDN and CDR2 is FVKESK. CDR3 length equals 16 residues. Trimming removed 0 bases from V and 9 bases from J, with 15 bases in between. CDR3 region: CASSQDLTVRSSPLHF. The DNA for the CDR3 is TGTGCCAGCAGCCAAGATCTAACGGTGAGAAGTTCACCCCTCCACTTT.

The table lists this clonotype with a few counts. The chain links TRBV7-8 to TRBJ1-1; D unresolved. This CDR3 region has 16 residues. Germline V CDR1 and CDR2: SGHVS, FQNEAQ. V was trimmed by 4 bases and J by 0 bases, leaving 15 bases between them. The CDR3 protein is CASSYIWAGVNTEAFF. CDR3 sequence (DNA): TGTGCCAGCAGCTACATATGGGCAGGAGTGAACACTGAAGCTTTCTTT.

This clonotype was observed at least ten times. This chain uses TRBV29-1 with TRBJ2-7; D perhaps matches TRBD2 (6 bases). V was cut by 4 bases and J by 1 base, with 11 bases left in between. The CDR3 runs 13 residues. Germline V CDR1 and CDR2: SQVTM, ANQGSEA. CDR3: CSVARLASYEQYF. The CDR3, as DNA: TGCAGCGTTGCACGTCTAGCGTCCTACGAGCAGTACTTC.

This clonotype was observed a few times. The CDR3 loop reads CASSPLGGLQETQYF. CDR3 nucleotide sequence: TGTGCCAGCAGTCCCCTCGGGGGCCTGCAAGAGACCCAGTACTTC. This chain uses TRBV12-3 or TRBV12-4 with TRBJ2-5, with D perhaps given as TRBD1 or TRBD2 (6 bases each). The CDR3 spans 15 residues. Trimming pared 5 bases from V and 2 bases from J, leaving 15 bases between.